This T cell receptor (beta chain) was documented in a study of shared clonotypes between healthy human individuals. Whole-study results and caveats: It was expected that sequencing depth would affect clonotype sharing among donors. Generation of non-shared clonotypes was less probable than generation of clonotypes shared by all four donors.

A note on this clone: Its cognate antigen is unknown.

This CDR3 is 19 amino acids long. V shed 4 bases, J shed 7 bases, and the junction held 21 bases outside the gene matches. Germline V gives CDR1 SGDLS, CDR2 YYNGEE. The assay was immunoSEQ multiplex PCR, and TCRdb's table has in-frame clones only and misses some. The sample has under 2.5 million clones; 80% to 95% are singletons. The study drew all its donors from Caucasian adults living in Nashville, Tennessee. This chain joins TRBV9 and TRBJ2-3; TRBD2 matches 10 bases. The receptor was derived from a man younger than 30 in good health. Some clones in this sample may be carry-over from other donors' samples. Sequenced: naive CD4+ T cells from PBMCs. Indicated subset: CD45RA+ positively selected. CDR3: CASSPSPSSSGSLRNTQYF. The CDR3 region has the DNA TGTGCCAGCAGCCCCTCCCCCTCGTCTAGCGGGAGCCTCAGGAATACGCAGTATTTT.